Sequencing of this T cell receptor (beta chain) was carried out in a study of shared clonotypes between healthy human individuals. The data were produced by immunoSEQ multiplex PCR, yet TCRdb's version contains in-frame clones alone and is incomplete. The top ten hold almost 25% of the sample, which has 90,000 to 120,000 clones, 55% to 70% seen once. This CDR3 region has 16 residues. Trimming left V 1 base short and J 3 bases short, with 13 bases between. Germline loops: CDR1 SGHVS, CDR2 FNYEAQ. The sequence was obtained from a woman aged 25 to 39 in good health. Sequenced sample: memory CD8+ T cells sorted from blood. Sample subset: CD45RO+ cells pooled with CCR7-negative TemRA cells. J is TRBJ1-3 and V is TRBV7-6, with D tentatively TRBD1 (6 bases). The CDR3 is CASSLGTAILGNTIYF. CDR3 nucleotide sequence: TGTGCCAGCAGCTTAGGGACAGCGATTCTTGGAAACACCATATATTTT.